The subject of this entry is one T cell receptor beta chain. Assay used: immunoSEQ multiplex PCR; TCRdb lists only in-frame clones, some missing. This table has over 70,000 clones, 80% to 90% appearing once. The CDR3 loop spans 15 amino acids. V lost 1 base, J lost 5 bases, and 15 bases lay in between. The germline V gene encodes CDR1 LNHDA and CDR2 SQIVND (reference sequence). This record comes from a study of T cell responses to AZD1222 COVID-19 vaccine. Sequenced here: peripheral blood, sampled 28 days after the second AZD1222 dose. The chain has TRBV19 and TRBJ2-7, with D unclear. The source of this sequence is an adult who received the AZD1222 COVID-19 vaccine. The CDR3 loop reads CASSIGIRAVHEQYF. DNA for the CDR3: TGTGCCAGTAGTATAGGAATAAGGGCAGTCCACGAGCAGTACTTC.